These T cell receptor beta chains were read from a single sample in a study of CD8+ T cells in alopecia areata. Repertoires were generated with immunoSEQ multiplex PCR, while TCRdb's copy carries only in-frame clones and drops some. This table holds about 11,000 clones, roughly 56% found once. The sample here was skin, taken at week 0. All receptors come from a human donor with alopecia areata. Each CDR3 is given with its conserved first and last residue. The D gene is left open where the match is weak. Size values are once, few and many counts, or a class for expanded clones, and some rows have none.

j_call | d_call | v_call | clone_size | cdr3_aa | cdr3_nt
TRBJ2-6 | . | TRBV19 | few | CASKDSSGANVLTF | TGTGCCAGTAAGGACAGCTCTGGGGCCAACGTCCTGACTTTC
TRBJ1-5 | TRBD1 | TRBV6-5 | . | CASSPRTGHIQPQHF | TGTGCCAGCAGTCCCCGGACAGGACACATTCAGCCCCAGCATTTT
TRBJ1-5 | TRBD1 | TRBV4-1 | . | CASSRQGYQPQHF | TGCGCCAGCAGCCGACAGGGATATCAGCCCCAGCATTTT
TRBJ1-2 | . | TRBV11-2 | . | CASSLVDARGYGYTF | TGTGCCAGCAGCTTAGTTGACGCCCGAGGGTATGGCTACACCTTC
TRBJ1-5 | . | TRBV5-6 | . | CASSFMGYSNQPQHF | TGTGCCAGCAGCTTTATGGGTTACAGCAATCAGCCCCAGCATTTT
TRBJ1-5 | . | TRBV30 | . | CAWSGAHQPQHF | TGTGCCTGGAGTGGGGCCCATCAGCCCCAGCATTTT
TRBJ1-5 | . | TRBV6-1 | . | CASSEGSAGPYQPQHF | TGTGCCAGCAGTGAAGGATCCGCAGGGCCCTATCAGCCCCAGCATTTT
TRBJ1-5 | . | TRBV2 | . | CASSPEGNQPQHF | TGTGCCAGCAGTCCCGAGGGGAATCAGCCCCAGCATTTT
TRBJ2-1 | . | TRBV2 | . | CASRRRETYNEQFF | TGTGCCAGCCGCCGTCGAGAAACCTACAATGAGCAGTTCTTC
TRBJ2-1 | . | TRBV7-9 | . | CASSLRRLGPYNEQFF | TGTGCCAGCAGCTTAAGGAGGTTGGGGCCCTACAATGAGCAGTTCTTC
TRBJ2-7 | TRBD2 | TRBV14 | . | CASSPRTSSYEQYF | TGTGCCAGCAGCCCCCGGACTAGCTCCTACGAGCAGTACTTC